This T cell receptor (beta chain) stems from a study of technical replicates of blood from a handful of donors. Sequencing was performed with immunoSEQ multiplex PCR; in TCRdb, only in-frame clones are kept and a portion is missing. The sample holds roughly 15,000 clones; 80% to 90% are singletons and the top ten take around 12%. Trimming removed 0 bases at V and 4 bases at J, with 13 bases between. CDR3 length: 16 amino acids. Germline assignment: CDR1 SGHAT and CDR2 FQNNGV. This clone showed up just once. The receptor's source is a human donor in good health. Sequencing was carried out using PBMCs. The chain has TRBV11-2 and TRBJ2-1; D is perhaps TRBD1 (5 bases). This CDR3 reads CASSLDRKGAYNEQFF. CDR3 nucleotides: TGTGCCAGCAGCTTAGATCGGAAAGGGGCGTACAATGAGCAGTTCTTC.